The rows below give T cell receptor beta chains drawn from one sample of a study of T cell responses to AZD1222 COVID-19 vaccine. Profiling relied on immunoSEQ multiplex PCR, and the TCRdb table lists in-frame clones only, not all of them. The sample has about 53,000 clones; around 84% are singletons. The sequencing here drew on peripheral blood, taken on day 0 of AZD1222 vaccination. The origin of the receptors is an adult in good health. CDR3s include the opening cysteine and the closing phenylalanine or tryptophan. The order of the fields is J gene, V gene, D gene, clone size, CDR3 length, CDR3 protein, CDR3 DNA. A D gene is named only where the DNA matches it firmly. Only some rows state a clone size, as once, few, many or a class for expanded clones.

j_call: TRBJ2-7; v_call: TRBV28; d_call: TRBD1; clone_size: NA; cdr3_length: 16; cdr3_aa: CASITPLGQGGYEQYF; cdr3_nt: TGTGCCAGCATTACTCCTTTGGGACAGGGTGGCTACGAGCAGTACTTC
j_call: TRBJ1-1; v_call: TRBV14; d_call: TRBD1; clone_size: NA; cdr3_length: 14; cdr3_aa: CASSRDRVRTEAFF; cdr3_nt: TGTGCCAGCAGCCGAGACAGGGTAAGAACTGAAGCTTTCTTT
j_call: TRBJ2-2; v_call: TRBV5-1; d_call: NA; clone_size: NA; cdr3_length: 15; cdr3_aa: CASSLATQNTGELFF; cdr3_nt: TGCGCCAGCAGCTTGGCTACCCAGAACACCGGGGAGCTGTTTTTT
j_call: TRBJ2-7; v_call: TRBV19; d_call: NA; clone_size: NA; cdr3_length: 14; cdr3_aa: CASRILTTDSEQYF; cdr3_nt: TGTGCCAGTAGGATTCTCACGACAGACTCCGAGCAGTACTTC
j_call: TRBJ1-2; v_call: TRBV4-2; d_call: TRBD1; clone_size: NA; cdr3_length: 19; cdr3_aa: CASSQDSGQVPSLNYGYTF; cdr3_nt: TGTGCCAGCAGCCAAGATAGCGGACAGGTACCATCCCTGAACTATGGCTACACCTTC
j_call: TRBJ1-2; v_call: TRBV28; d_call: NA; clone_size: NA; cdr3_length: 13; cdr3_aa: CASRTANRVGYTF; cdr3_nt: TGTGCCAGCAGGACCGCCAACAGGGTGGGCTACACCTTC
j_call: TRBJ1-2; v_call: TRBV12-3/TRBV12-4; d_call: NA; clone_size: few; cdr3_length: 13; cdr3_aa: CASTKTTNYGYTF; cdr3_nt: TGTGCCAGTACAAAAACAACAAACTATGGCTACACCTTC
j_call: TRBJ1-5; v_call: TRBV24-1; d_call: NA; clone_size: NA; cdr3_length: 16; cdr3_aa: CATSDPRRGGDQPQHF; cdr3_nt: TGTGCCACCAGTGATCCCCGCAGGGGAGGGGATCAGCCCCAGCATTTT
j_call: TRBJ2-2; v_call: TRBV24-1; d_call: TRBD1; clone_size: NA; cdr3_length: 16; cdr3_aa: CATSDTGTGLGGELFF; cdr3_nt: TGTGCCACCAGTGACACCGGGACAGGGCTCGGCGGGGAGCTGTTTTTT
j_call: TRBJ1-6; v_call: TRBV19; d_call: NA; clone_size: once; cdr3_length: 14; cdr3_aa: CASTLRGDNSPLHF; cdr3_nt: TGTGCCAGTACCCTCCGGGGGGATAATTCACCCCTCCACTTT
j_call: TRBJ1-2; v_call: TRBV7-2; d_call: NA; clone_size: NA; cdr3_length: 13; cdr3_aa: CASSQITGYGYTF; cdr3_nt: TGTGCCAGCAGCCAAATTACAGGGTATGGCTACACCTTC
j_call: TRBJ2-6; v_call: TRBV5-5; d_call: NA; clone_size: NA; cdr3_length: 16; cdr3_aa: CASSSNRFSGANVLTF; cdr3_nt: TGTGCCAGCAGCTCAAACAGGTTTTCTGGGGCCAACGTCCTGACTTTC
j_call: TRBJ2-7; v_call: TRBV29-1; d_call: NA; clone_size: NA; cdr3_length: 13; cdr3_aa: CSVGAAGTYEQYF; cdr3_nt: TGCAGCGTTGGGGCAGCAGGAACCTACGAGCAGTACTTC
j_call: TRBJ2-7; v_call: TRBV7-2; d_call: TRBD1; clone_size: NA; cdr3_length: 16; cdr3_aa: CASSFGRQGGNYEQYF; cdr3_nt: TGTGCCAGCAGCTTCGGGCGACAGGGTGGTAACTACGAGCAGTACTTC
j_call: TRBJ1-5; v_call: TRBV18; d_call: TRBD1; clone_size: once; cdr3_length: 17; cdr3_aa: CASSPTPGQGFVQPQHF; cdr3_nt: TGTGCCAGCTCACCCACTCCGGGACAGGGGTTCGTTCAGCCCCAGCATTTT
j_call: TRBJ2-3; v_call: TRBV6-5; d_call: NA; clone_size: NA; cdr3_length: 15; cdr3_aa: CASSLLEPGADTQYF; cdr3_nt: TGTGCCAGCAGTTTGCTCGAGCCTGGAGCAGATACGCAGTATTTT
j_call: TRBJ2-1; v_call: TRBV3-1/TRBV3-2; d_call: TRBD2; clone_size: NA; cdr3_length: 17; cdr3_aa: CASTLTSGYASYNEQFF; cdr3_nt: TGTGCCAGCACCCTGACTAGCGGCTACGCTTCCTACAATGAGCAGTTCTTC
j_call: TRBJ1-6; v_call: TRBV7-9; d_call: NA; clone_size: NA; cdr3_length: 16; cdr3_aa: CASSLGSGTPNSPLHF; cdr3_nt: TGTGCCAGCAGCTTAGGCTCCGGGACACCCAATTCACCCCTCCACTTT
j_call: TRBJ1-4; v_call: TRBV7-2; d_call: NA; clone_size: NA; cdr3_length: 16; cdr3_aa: CASSLAHRGSNEKLFF; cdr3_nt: TGTGCCAGCAGCTTAGCTCATAGGGGATCTAATGAAAAACTGTTTTTT
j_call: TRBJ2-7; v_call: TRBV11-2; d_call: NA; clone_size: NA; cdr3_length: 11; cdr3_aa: CASSFKYEQYF; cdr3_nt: TGTGCCAGCAGCTTCAAGTACGAGCAGTACTTC
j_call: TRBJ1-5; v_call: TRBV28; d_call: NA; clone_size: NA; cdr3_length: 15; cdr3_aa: CASPPPLGSNQPQHF; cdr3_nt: TGTGCCAGCCCCCCCCCGCTGGGAAGCAATCAGCCCCAGCATTTT
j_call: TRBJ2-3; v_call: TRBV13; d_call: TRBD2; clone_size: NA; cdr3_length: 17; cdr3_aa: CASSSKTGTREADTQYF; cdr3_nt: TGTGCCAGCAGCTCAAAGACCGGGACTAGAGAGGCAGATACGCAGTATTTT
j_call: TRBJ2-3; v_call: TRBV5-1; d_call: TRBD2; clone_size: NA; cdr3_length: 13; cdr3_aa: CASSFRGEDTQYF; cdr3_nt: TGCGCCAGCAGCTTCCGGGGGGAGGATACGCAGTATTTT
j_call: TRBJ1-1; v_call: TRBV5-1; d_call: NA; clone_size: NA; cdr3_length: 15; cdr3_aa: CASSLEASPNTEAFF; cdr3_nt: TGCGCCAGCAGCTTGGAGGCCAGTCCGAACACTGAAGCTTTCTTT
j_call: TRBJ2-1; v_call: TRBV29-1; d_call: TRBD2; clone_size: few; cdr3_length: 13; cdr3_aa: CSVDHSGGNEQFF; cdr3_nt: TGCAGCGTTGACCATAGCGGGGGCAATGAGCAGTTCTTC
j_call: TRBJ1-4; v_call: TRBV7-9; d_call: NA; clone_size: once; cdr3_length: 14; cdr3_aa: CASSSYQTNEKLFF; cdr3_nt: TGTGCCAGCAGCTCCTACCAAACTAATGAAAAACTGTTTTTT
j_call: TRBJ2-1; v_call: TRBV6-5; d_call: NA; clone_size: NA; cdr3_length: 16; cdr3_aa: CASSYSKGTNDNEQFF; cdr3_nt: TGTGCCAGCAGTTACTCGAAGGGAACTAACGACAATGAGCAGTTCTTC
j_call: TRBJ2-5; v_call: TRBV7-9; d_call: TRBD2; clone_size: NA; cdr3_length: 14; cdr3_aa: CASSFPGTSGTQYF; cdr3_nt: TGTGCCAGCAGCTTTCCCGGGACTAGCGGGACCCAGTACTTC
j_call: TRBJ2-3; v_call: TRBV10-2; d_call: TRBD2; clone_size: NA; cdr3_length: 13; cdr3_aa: CASSGGRADTQYF; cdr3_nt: TGCGCCAGCAGTGGCGGGAGGGCCGATACGCAGTATTTT
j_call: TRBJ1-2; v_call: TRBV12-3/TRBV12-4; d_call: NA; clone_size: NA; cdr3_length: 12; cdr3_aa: CASSFSTYGYTF; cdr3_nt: TGTGCCAGCAGTTTTTCGACCTATGGCTACACCTTC
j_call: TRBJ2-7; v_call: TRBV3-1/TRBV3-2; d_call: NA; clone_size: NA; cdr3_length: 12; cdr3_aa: CASSRGGIEQYF; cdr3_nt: TGTGCCAGCAGCCGAGGGGGGATCGAGCAGTACTTC
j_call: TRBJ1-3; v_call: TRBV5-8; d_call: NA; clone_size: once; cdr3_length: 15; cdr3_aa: CASSFPGLSGNTIYF; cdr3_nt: TGTGCCAGCAGCTTTCCGGGACTCTCTGGAAACACCATATATTTT
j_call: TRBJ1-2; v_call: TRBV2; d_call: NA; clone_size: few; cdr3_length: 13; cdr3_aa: CASSDQGIGGYTF; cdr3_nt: TGTGCCAGCAGTGATCAAGGGATCGGTGGCTACACCTTC
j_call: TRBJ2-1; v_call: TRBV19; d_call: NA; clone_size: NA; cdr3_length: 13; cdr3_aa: CASSKLGYNEQFF; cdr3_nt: TGTGCCAGTAGTAAACTAGGATACAATGAGCAGTTCTTC
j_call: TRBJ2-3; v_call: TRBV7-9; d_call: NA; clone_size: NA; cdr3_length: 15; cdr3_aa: CASTGGGQAADTQYF; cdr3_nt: TGTGCCAGCACCGGTGGGGGGCAGGCGGCAGATACGCAGTATTTT
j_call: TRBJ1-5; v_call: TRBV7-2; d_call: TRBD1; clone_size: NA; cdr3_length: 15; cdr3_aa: CASSFDRDFNQPQHF; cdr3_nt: TGTGCCAGCAGCTTTGACAGGGACTTCAATCAGCCCCAGCATTTT
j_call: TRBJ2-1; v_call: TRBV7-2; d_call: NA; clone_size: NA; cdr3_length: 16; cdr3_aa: CASSLAGGFSYNEQFF; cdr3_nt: TGTGCCAGCAGCTTAGCGGGGGGTTTCTCCTACAATGAGCAGTTCTTC
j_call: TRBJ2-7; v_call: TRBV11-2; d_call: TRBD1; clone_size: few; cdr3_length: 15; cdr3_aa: CASSGSDRGLYEQYF; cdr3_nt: TGTGCCAGCAGTGGCTCGGACAGGGGGCTGTACGAGCAGTACTTC
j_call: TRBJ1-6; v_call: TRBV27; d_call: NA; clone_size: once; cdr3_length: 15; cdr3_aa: CASSLWRGEGSPLHF; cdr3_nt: TGTGCCAGCAGTTTATGGCGGGGGGAAGGGTCACCCCTCCACTTT
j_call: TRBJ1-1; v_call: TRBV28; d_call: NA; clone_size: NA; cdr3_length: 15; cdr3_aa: CASSSQGNRDTEAFF; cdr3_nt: TGTGCCAGCAGTTCCCAGGGAAATAGGGACACTGAAGCTTTCTTT
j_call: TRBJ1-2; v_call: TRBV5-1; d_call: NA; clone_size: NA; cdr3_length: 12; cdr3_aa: CASSQVSLGYTF; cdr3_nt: TGCGCCAGCAGCCAGGTGAGTCTTGGCTACACCTTC
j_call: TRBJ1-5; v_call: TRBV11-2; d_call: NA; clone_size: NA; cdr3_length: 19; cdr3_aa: CASSSLLDRLDYSNQPQHF; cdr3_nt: TGTGCCAGCAGCTCCCTCCTGGACAGACTTGATTATAGCAATCAGCCCCAGCATTTT
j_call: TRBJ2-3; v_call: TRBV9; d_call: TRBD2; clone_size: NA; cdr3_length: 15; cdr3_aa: CASRTTSGDTDTQYF; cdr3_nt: TGTGCCAGCCGAACAACTAGCGGGGACACAGATACGCAGTATTTT
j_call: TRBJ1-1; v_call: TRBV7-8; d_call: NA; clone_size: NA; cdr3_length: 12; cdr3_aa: CASSPAAGQAFF; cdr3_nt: TGTGCCAGCAGCCCGGCGGCGGGGCAGGCTTTCTTT
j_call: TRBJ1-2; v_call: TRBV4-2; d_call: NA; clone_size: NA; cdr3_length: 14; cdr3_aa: CASSRTGGGYGYTF; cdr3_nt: TGTGCCAGCAGCCGCACCGGTGGGGGTTATGGCTACACCTTC
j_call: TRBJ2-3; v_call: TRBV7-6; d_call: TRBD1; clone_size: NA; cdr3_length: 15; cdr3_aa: CASSGDSITTDTQYF; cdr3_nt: TGTGCCAGCAGCGGGGACAGTATCACCACAGATACGCAGTATTTT
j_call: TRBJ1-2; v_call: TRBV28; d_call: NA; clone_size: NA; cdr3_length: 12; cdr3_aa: CASSRQNYGYTF; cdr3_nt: TGTGCCAGCAGTAGACAGAATTATGGCTACACCTTC
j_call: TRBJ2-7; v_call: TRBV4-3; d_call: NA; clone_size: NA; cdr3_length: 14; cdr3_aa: CASSQAADAYEQYF; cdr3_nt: TGCGCCAGCAGCCAAGCGGCTGATGCCTACGAGCAGTACTTC
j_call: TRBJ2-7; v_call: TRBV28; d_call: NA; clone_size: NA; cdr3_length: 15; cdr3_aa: CASSPPPAGDVEQYF; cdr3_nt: TGTGCCAGCAGCCCCCCCCCGGCAGGGGACGTCGAGCAGTACTTC
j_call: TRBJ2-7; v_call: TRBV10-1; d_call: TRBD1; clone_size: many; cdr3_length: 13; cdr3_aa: CASSLGTAYEQYF; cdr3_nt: TGCGCCAGCAGCCTCGGGACAGCCTACGAGCAGTACTTC
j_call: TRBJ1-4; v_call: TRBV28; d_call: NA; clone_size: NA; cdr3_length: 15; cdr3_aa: CASSYGRRTNEKLFF; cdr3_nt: TGTGCCAGCAGTTACGGACGGAGAACTAATGAAAAACTGTTTTTT
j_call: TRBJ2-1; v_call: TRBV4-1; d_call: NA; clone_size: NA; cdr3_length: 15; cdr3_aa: CASSQGMVGFNEQFF; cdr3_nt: TGCGCCAGCAGCCAGGGCATGGTCGGATTCAATGAGCAGTTCTTC
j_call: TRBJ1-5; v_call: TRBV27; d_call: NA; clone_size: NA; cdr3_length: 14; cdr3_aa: CASSVVHSNQPQHF; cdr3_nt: TGTGCCAGCAGTGTGGTCCATAGCAATCAGCCCCAGCATTTT